The 27 T cell receptor beta chains below were found in one sample sequenced in a study of control samples from healthy donors and cancer patients. The table came from immunoSEQ multiplex PCR; TCRdb's copy has only in-frame clones and leaves some out. Among roughly 20,000 clones listed, around 84% were seen once. The sample was PBMCs. Receptor source: a man aged 55 to 69 with colorectal cancer.

The rearrangement links TRBV7-2 to TRBJ1-1; possible D gene TRBD1, 5 bases. This CDR3 has 13 amino acids. Trimming removed 4 bases at V and 11 bases at J, with 17 bases between. Per the germline V gene, CDR1 is SGHTA and CDR2 is FQGNSA. The CDR3 here is CASSSYFQGGAFF. In nucleotides, the CDR3 is TGTGCCAGCAGCTCCTACTTCCAGGGTGGGGCTTTCTTT. Combining the CDR3 with reference TRBV7-2 and TRBJ1-1 gives the whole variable domain GAGVSQSPSNKVTEKGKDVELRCDPISGHTALYWYRQSLGQGLEFLIYFQGNSAPDKSGLPSDRFSAERTGGSVSTLTIQRTQQEDSAVYLCASSSYFQGGAFFGQGTRLTVV.

Only one count was recorded for this clone. This rearrangement joins TRBV5-1 to TRBJ1-1, with D possibly being TRBD1 (5 bases). Germline V gene lookup returns CDR1 SGHRS and CDR2 YFSETQ. The V end lost 2 bases, the J end lost 1 base, and 9 bases lay between the germline ends. This CDR3 contains 14 residues. The CDR3 coding sequence is TGCGCCAGCAGCTTTGACGGGACGAACACTGAAGCTTTCTTT. It translates to CASSFDGTNTEAFF.

The chain combines TRBV6-5 with TRBJ2-7, with 8 bases identical to TRBD1. This CDR3 region has 14 residues. Trimming removed 8 bases from V and 2 bases from J; junction bases left unmatched: 8. CDR1 is MNHEY, CDR2 SVGAGI, per germline. CDR3 bases: TGTGCCAGCCCAGTTGGGACAGGTCCCTACGAGCAGTACTTC. Its protein is CASPVGTGPYEQYF.

The gene calls are TRBV24-1 and TRBJ2-1; maybe TRBD1 (5 bases). The CDR3 totals 13 residues. Germline V gene sequence: CDR1 KGHDR, CDR2 SFDVKD. The V end was cut by 3 bases, the J end by 3 bases, with 5 bases between. Here the CDR3 reads CATSDQGYNEQFF. In DNA, the CDR3 is TGTGCCACCAGTGATCAGGGCTACAATGAGCAGTTCTTC.

The chain couples TRBV6-2 or TRBV6-3 to TRBJ2-6; D is unclear. Germline assignment: CDR1 MNHEY and CDR2 SVGEGT. V dropped 6 bases and J dropped 4 bases, with 13 bases sitting between them. The CDR3 runs to 15 residues. CDR3 sequence (DNA): TGTGCCAGCAGCTTACTGGGGTCCGGGGCCAACGTCCTGACTTTC. It specifies CASSLLGSGANVLTF.

The chain joins TRBV2 to TRBJ1-5, with 7 positions matching TRBD1. This CDR3 has 14 amino acids. With 7 bases clipped from V and 4 bases from J, the junction kept 7 bases outside the gene matches. Germline assignment: CDR1 SNHLY and CDR2 FYNNEI. DNA for the CDR3: TGTGCCAGCAACAAGGGACAGTTAAATCAGCCCCAGCATTTT. Its protein is CASNKGQLNQPQHF. The whole variable domain, filled in from reference TRBV2 and TRBJ1-5, reads EPEVTQTPSHQVTQMGQEVILRCVPISNHLYFYWYRQILGQKVEFLVSFYNNEISEKSEIFDDQFSVERPDGSNFTLKIRSTKLEDSAMYFCASNKGQLNQPQHFGDGTRLSIL.

This clone has just a few counts. J is TRBJ1-2 and V is TRBV20-1, with D hard to call. Germline values: CDR1 DFQATT, CDR2 SNEGSKA (reference sequence). The CDR3 covers 11 residues. The CDR3: CRTGSNYGYTF. The CDR3, as DNA: TGCAGGACGGGGTCTAACTATGGCTACACCTTC.

In DNA form, the CDR3 reads TGTGCCAGCAGCGTAGGAGGACAGGGGGTGCGAGAGACCCAGTACTTC. It specifies CASSVGGQGVRETQYF. The chain links TRBV9 to TRBJ2-5; 10 bases map to TRBD1. Germline CDR1 SGDLS, CDR2 YYNGEE. The CDR3 runs 16 residues. The ends lost 0 bases at V and 4 bases at J; junction bases unmatched: 6.

Worth noting for this clone: One end of the junction does not line up with germline, which may come from a read error. This chain links TRBV11-2 with TRBJ2-3, with D perhaps TRBD1 (7 bases). The germline gives CDR1 SGHAT, CDR2 FQNNGV. This CDR3 comprises 16 residues. In DNA, the CDR3 is TGTGCCAGCACCTTAAGGGGCAGGGGGGGCACAGATACGCAGTATTTT. This translates into CASTLRGRGGTDTQYF. Looking up the rest from reference TRBV11-2 and TRBJ2-3 gives the full variable domain: EAGVAQSPRYKIIEKRQSVAFWCNPISGHATLYWYQQILGQGPKLLIQFQNNGVVDDSQLPKDRFSAERLKGVDSTLKIQPAKLEDSAVYLCASTLRGRGGTDTQYFGPGTRLTVL.

The V gene is TRBV13, the J gene TRBJ2-7; D remains ambiguous. V dropped 5 bases and J dropped 0 bases, with 11 bases sitting between them. Germline CDR1 reads PRHDT; CDR2 reads FYEKMQ (reference sequence). CDR3 length equals 14 residues. Here the CDR3 DNA reads TGTGCCAGCAGCAATGGGTCATTCTCCTACGAGCAGTACTTC. Protein sequence: CASSNGSFSYEQYF.

The chain is built from TRBV3-1 (or the pseudogene TRBV3-2) and TRBJ2-1; no clear D gene. The germline V and J ends were trimmed by 0 bases and 4 bases, with 10 bases remaining between them. This CDR3 contains 15 residues. Germline values: CDR1 LGHDT, CDR2 YNNKEL (reference sequence). The CDR3 DNA reads as TGTGCCAGCAGCCAAGATCAAACAGTTTACAATGAGCAGTTCTTC. Translating it yields CASSQDQTVYNEQFF.

The chain joins TRBV5-1 to TRBJ1-1, with D possibly matching TRBD1 (6 bases). Trimming took 2 bases from V and 0 from J, leaving 11 bases between them. Germline CDR1 is SGHRS and CDR2 is YFSETQ. The CDR3 runs 15 residues. Written as DNA, the CDR3 is TGCGCCAGCAGCTTCGGACAGTTCATGAACACTGAAGCTTTCTTT. Its protein is CASSFGQFMNTEAFF.

This clone showed up just a few times. The chain couples TRBV6-6 to TRBJ2-2; TRBD1 aligns across 7 bases. V gave up 2 bases and J gave up 2 bases; unmatched junction bases: 5. This CDR3 contains 16 residues. Germline V CDR1 and CDR2: MNHNY, SVGAGI (reference sequence). CDR3 amino acids: CASSYRQGSNTGELFF. CDR3 in DNA: TGTGCCAGCAGTTACAGACAGGGAAGTAACACCGGGGAGCTGTTTTTT.

The J gene is TRBJ2-2, the V gene TRBV4-1; 14 bases align to TRBD2. This CDR3 region has 17 residues. The J segment lost 3 bases and the V segment lost 4 bases, leaving 4 bases of the junction unmatched. Looked up from germline, CDR1 is MGHRA and CDR2 is YSYEKL. The CDR3 coding sequence is TGCGCCAGCAGCCGCGGACTAGCGGGGGGTGACACCGGGGAGCTGTTTTTT. Protein product: CASSRGLAGGDTGELFF.

For this clone: An end of the junction differs from the germline gene, which may be a read error. The chain couples TRBV7-2 to TRBJ1-2; 10 positions agree with TRBD1. The CDR3 sequence is 15 residues long. CDR1 and CDR2 (germline): SGHTA, FQGNSA. CDR3 amino acids: CASSLAGTGVGGYTF. In DNA form, the CDR3 reads TGTGCCAGCAGCCTAGCCGGGACAGGGGTGGGAGGCTACACCTTC.

The V gene is TRBV3-1 (or the pseudogene TRBV3-2), the J gene TRBJ2-3; 8 bases fit TRBD2. This CDR3 has 17 residues. Germline CDR1 reads LGHDT; CDR2 reads YNNKEL (reference sequence). With 1 base clipped from V and 5 bases from J, the junction kept 11 bases outside the gene matches. As DNA, the CDR3 is TGTGCCAGCAGCCAAGCTGGGGGTAGCGGGGCAGGAGATACGCAGTATTTT. Translation gives CASSQAGGSGAGDTQYF.

As DNA, the CDR3 is TGTGCCAGCAGCTCATGGACAGGTATCAGCTCTGGGGCCAACGTCCTGACTTTC. This translates into CASSSWTGISSGANVLTF. The chain combines TRBV7-9 with TRBJ2-6; 7 nucleotides match TRBD1. The germline CDR1 and CDR2 sequences are SEHNR and FQNEAQ (reference sequence). V was pared by 4 bases and J by 0 bases, with 9 bases of the junction left unmatched. The CDR3 consists of 18 residues.

V and J are TRBV5-1 and TRBJ1-1, with TRBD1 identical over 8 bases. Germline CDR1 and CDR2: SGHRS and YFSETQ. The V segment lost 1 base and the J segment 3 bases; nucleotides outside the gene matches: 5. The CDR3 runs 15 residues. CDR3 sequence: CASSLRTGRDTEAFF. The CDR3 coding sequence is TGCGCCAGCAGCTTGAGGACAGGGAGGGACACTGAAGCTTTCTTT.

This chain connects TRBV12-3 or TRBV12-4 to TRBJ2-4; possible D gene TRBD1, 5 bases. The V end was cut by 3 bases, the J end by 13 bases, with 16 bases between. The CDR3 spans 13 residues. The CDR3 loop reads CASSFSTGWGQYF. The CDR3 nucleotides read TGTGCCAGCAGTTTCTCAACAGGTTGGGGACAGTACTTC.

A few counts support this clone. The rearrangement uses TRBV2 and TRBJ2-1; unclear D gene. V was clipped by 5 bases and J by 3 bases, with 11 bases between them. The CDR3 contains 14 residues. Per the germline V gene, CDR1 is SNHLY and CDR2 is FYNNEI. The CDR3 reads CASSLLALYNEQFF. The CDR3 region has the DNA TGTGCCAGCAGTCTCCTTGCCCTCTACAATGAGCAGTTCTTC.

V is TRBV4-3 and J is TRBJ2-1; D is possibly TRBD1 (5 bases). The CDR3 has 16 amino acids. From germline, CDR1 is LGHNA and CDR2 YSLEER. Between the trimmed V and J ends, which lost 1 base and 8 bases, there was a span of 18 bases. The CDR3 region has the DNA TGCGCCAGCAGCCAAGGTATTCAGGGAATAAGCGATGAGCAGTTCTTC. It encodes CASSQGIQGISDEQFF.

The V call is TRBV11-2, the J call TRBJ2-1, with 8 bases lining up with TRBD2. CDR3 size: 15 residues. Germline assignment: CDR1 SGHAT and CDR2 FQNNGV. V lost 4 bases to trimming and J lost 5 bases; unmatched junction nucleotides: 7. The CDR3 region is CASSSPGGAHNEQFF. The DNA of the CDR3 is TGTGCCAGCAGCTCTCCCGGGGGGGCACACAATGAGCAGTTCTTC.

The chain has TRBV7-9 and TRBJ1-4; D not certain. Per germline, CDR1 SEHNR and CDR2 FQNEAQ (reference sequence). Trimming took 1 base from V and 5 from J, leaving 8 bases between them. This CDR3 contains 14 residues. CDR3 coding DNA: TGTGCCAGCAGCTTAGGAGGACCGAATGAAAAACTGTTTTTT. Translating it yields CASSLGGPNEKLFF.

This clone appeared once. The rearrangement uses TRBV3-1 (or the pseudogene TRBV3-2) and TRBJ1-5; D may be TRBD1 (5 bases). Per the germline V gene, CDR1 is LGHDT and CDR2 is YNNKEL (reference sequence). CDR3 length equals 15 residues. With 0 bases removed from V and 5 bases from J, the gap between germline ends came to 11 bases. The CDR3 DNA reads TGTGCCAGCAGCCAAGAGGGGGGAACCCATCAGCCCCAGCATTTT. Amino acids: CASSQEGGTHQPQHF.

This clone has only a few counts. The chain is built from TRBV2 and TRBJ1-5; 11 nucleotides agree with TRBD1. J lost 9 bases, V lost 7 bases, and 8 bases had no gene match. Germline-derived CDR1 and CDR2 are SNHLY and FYNNEI. The length of the CDR3 is 14 residues. The CDR3 loop is CASNQGQGAGPQHF. The CDR3 bases are TGTGCCAGCAATCAAGGACAGGGGGCGGGGCCCCAGCATTTT.

This clone was observed once. The J gene is TRBJ1-2, the V gene TRBV6-6; the D gene is possibly TRBD1 (6 bases). From germline, CDR1 is MNHNY and CDR2 SVGAGI (reference sequence). V was cut by 2 bases and J by 7 bases, with 11 bases left in between. CDR3 length: 13 amino acids. The CDR3 sequence is CASSYQGSGGYTF. The CDR3 nucleotides are TGTGCCAGCAGTTACCAGGGGTCGGGTGGCTACACCTTC.

The V call is TRBV6-1, the J call TRBJ2-3; 10 nucleotides match TRBD2. The CDR3 is 15 residues long. The ends lost 2 bases at V and 1 base at J; junction bases unmatched: 0. Germline CDR1 reads MNHNS; CDR2 reads SASEGT. The CDR3 is CASSETSGGTDTQYF. The CDR3 nucleotides read TGTGCCAGCAGTGAAACTAGCGGGGGCACAGATACGCAGTATTTT.